This T cell receptor beta chain was sequenced during a study of early T cells in non-severe SARS-CoV-2 infection (dated by TCRdb to 2020 to 2023). Regarding the research as a whole: TCR sequencing used bulk RNA from unsorted whole blood, so alpha and beta chains could not be paired. The full study reports these points: VDJdb matching was skewed toward anti-spike CD8 responses and likely underestimated virus-specific expansions by missing private and CD4 specificities.

The sample holds a few counts of this clonotype. The clone's antigen remains unknown. Nothing much larger sits one base from this clone, and base qualities are not available. The method behind the library was 5' RACE. These reads were obtained on a NextSeq 500. The TCR library protocol attached unique molecular identifiers to individual cDNA molecules to correct for sequencing error and PCR bias. Sequencing covered both TCR alpha and beta chains, and within each sample the abundances of alpha and beta sequences were tightly co-correlated. On the study's bioinformatics: Decombinator V4 was used to annotate TCR sequences for V gene, J gene and CDR3. TCRs were defined as expanded if a significant change between any two time points was detected under a Poisson model with p below 0.0001. Abundances of TCRs were expressed as counts per million after normalisation to the total number of TCRs sequenced in each sample. MAIT TCRs were defined by TRAV1-2 paired with TRAJ12, TRAJ20 or TRAJ33, and iNKT TCRs by TRAV10 paired with TRAJ18. VDJdb, accessed 1 November 2021, was searched for CMV, EBV and SARS-CoV-2 annotated TCRs, with TCRs annotated for multiple antigens excluded. The public reads were run again by TCRdb, first through fastp at Q25 and then through MiXCR, and only productive beta chains were kept. Each CDR3 protein appears once, grouped with its most common genes and DNA. These V and J calls originate from TCRdb's pipeline instead of the authors' own analysis. The sample yields some 80,000 distinct CDR3 sequences; roughly 10% were counted once. About 8.2% of the sample goes to the ten largest clones.

The study was a case-control design nested within a healthcare worker cohort in London, UK, with weekly nasopharyngeal swab PCR tests and blood sampling. Between 23 and 31 March 2020, the week of the UK lockdown, healthcare workers were enrolled and then followed up weekly for as long as 16 weeks. As encoded in the germline V gene, CDR1 is MNHEY while CDR2 is SVGAGI. V drops 6 bases and J drops 0 bases, leaving 11 bases in between. From its cysteine to its phenylalanine, the CDR3 spans 14 amino acids. Solely the CDR3 DNA is kept, with 42 bases framed from the first base. The sequence is built from TRBV6-5 and TRBJ2-5, with the D gene not clear enough to name. The receptor comes from an adult who was a healthcare worker with PCR-confirmed SARS-CoV-2 infection or an uninfected control (not recorded which). This material consisted of whole blood, taken at baseline. This receptor carries the CDR3 CASSPGGHQETQYF. The bases read TGTGCCAGCAGCCCGGGCGGACACCAAGAGACCCAGTACTTC.